Detailed here is one TCR beta chain. TCRdb used MiXCR to reprocess the PCR reads, holding one entry per CDR3 protein. This table holds about 84,000 distinct CDR3 sequences, roughly 51% found once. The data derive from a study of CDR3 diversity in severe acne. Germline V lookup: CDR1 SNHLY, CDR2 FYNNEI. The CDR3 length is 14 residues. Trimming cost V 7 bases and J 0 bases; bases outside gene matches: 5. The chain is built from TRBV2 and TRBJ1-2; 7 bases match TRBD1. The source material was blood. This sequence originates from a male donor in good health, without acne. DNA for the CDR3: TGTGCCAGCACCGACAGGGAAGCTAACTATGGCTACACCTTC. Its translation is CASTDREANYGYTF.